One and the same sample provided the 3 T cell receptor beta chains below, sequenced in a study of neoadjuvant anti-PD-1 for oral cavity cancer. Only in-frame clones appear in the TCRdb table, and some are missing; sequencing was by immunoSEQ multiplex PCR. The profile shows fewer than 90,000 clones, approximately 80% of them singletons. The input for sequencing was PBMCs, taken before nivolumab (anti-PD-1) treatment. The source of these receptors is a person aged 35 to 85 with oral cavity squamous cell carcinoma.

This clone has a handful of counts. The chain employs TRBV9 and TRBJ2-7; the D gene could be TRBD1 or TRBD2 (5 bases each). V dropped 2 bases and J dropped 0 bases, with 9 bases sitting between them. CDR1 and CDR2 from the germline V gene are SGDLS and YYNGEE. The CDR3 is made up of 14 amino acids. CDR3 nucleotide sequence: TGTGCCAGCAGCGTCCGGGACGACTCCTACGAGCAGTACTTC. Translating gives CASSVRDDSYEQYF.

The rearrangement uses TRBV5-1 and TRBJ1-3; no clear D gene. CDR1 SGHRS and CDR2 YFSETQ come from the germline V gene. This CDR3 is 15 amino acids long. V lost 4 bases to trimming and J lost 0 bases, with 11 bases between them. CDR3 in DNA: TGCGCCAGCAGCCTCATGGCCGACTCTGGAAACACCATATATTTT. Protein product: CASSLMADSGNTIYF.

V and J are TRBV6-4 and TRBJ2-2; the match to TRBD1 covers 8 bases. The CDR3 spans 15 residues. After removal of 4 bases from V and 1 base from J, the junction contained 2 bases not matched to a gene. Germline V CDR1 and CDR2: MRHNA, SNTAGT. The CDR3 nucleotides read TGTGCCAGCAGTGTTGGGACAGGGAACACCGGGGAGCTGTTTTTT. Its translation is CASSVGTGNTGELFF.